This is a list of T cell receptor beta chains from one sample in a study of beta chain features in type 1 diabetes. Here immunoSEQ multiplex PCR was the method, and the copy in TCRdb shows in-frame clones only, minus some. The sample has a few hundred thousand clones, approximately 30% seen once. Sequencing used naive CD4+ T cells from blood. The receptors derive from a man between 18 and 35 years old in good health. CDR3s include the opening cysteine and the closing phenylalanine or tryptophan. A D gene is named only where the DNA matches it firmly. Where a row states a size, it is once, few, many or the class of an expanded clone; other rows omit it.

TRBV29-1	NA	NA	TRBJ2-5	CSVEQETQYF
TRBV7-2	NA	TRBD1	TRBJ2-3	CASKLDRGTDTQYF
TRBV5-6	NA	NA	TRBJ2-7	CASRPQWNNLGEQYF
TRBV2	NA	NA	TRBJ2-5	CASSDRVGETQYF
TRBV7-3	few	NA	TRBJ2-7	CASSSRYEQYF
TRBV12-5	NA	TRBD1	TRBJ1-5	CASGLVQLGQNNQPQHF
TRBV30	few	NA	TRBJ2-1	CAWDTAWSYNEQFF
TRBV30	few	TRBD1	TRBJ1-3	CAWGQGRNTIYF
TRBV5-4	NA	NA	TRBJ1-1	CASSSWTVVNTEAFF
TRBV9	NA	TRBD1	TRBJ2-4	CASSVAGTGPAKNIQYF
TRBV5-1	NA	NA	TRBJ2-7	CASSRLGQTSYEQYF
TRBV14	NA	TRBD2	TRBJ2-6	CASSQFGGTGANVLTF
TRBV6-1	NA	TRBD2	TRBJ2-7	CASAAAGEGYEQYF
TRBV30	NA	NA	TRBJ1-1	CAWSFRGNTEAFF
TRBV7-8	NA	NA	TRBJ2-1	CASSLDPTRNEQFF
TRBV9	NA	NA	TRBJ2-3	CASSPGQGWADTQYF
TRBV30	NA	NA	TRBJ2-5	CAWSGGARRETQYF
TRBV30	NA	NA	TRBJ2-3	CAWSAGLADTQYF
TRBV9	NA	NA	TRBJ2-7	CASSVAEVAADYEQYF
TRBV4-2	NA	NA	TRBJ2-1	CASSQDQSYNEQFF
TRBV30	few	NA	TRBJ1-1	CAWTGLTEAFF
TRBV7-6	NA	TRBD2	TRBJ2-7	CASSRGLSLEQYF
TRBV25-1	once	TRBD2	TRBJ2-1	CASSEYGAGDDEQFF
TRBV5-4	NA	TRBD2	TRBJ2-4	CASSFYGTSGSGQNIQYF
TRBV29-1	NA	TRBD2	TRBJ2-1	CSVDVGLGEINEQFF
TRBV9	NA	TRBD1	TRBJ1-5	CASSADRGLEPQHF
TRBV7-2	NA	NA	TRBJ2-7	CASSSRDEQYF
TRBV19	NA	NA	TRBJ1-2	CASRSPGGYGYTF
TRBV5-4	NA	TRBD2	TRBJ2-1	CASSKSPFVAGGKDNEQFF
TRBV5-1	few	NA	TRBJ2-7	CASSQPGTEDYEQYF
TRBV2	few	TRBD2	TRBJ2-7	CASSEGLAAYEQYF
TRBV30	NA	NA	TRBJ2-1	CAWSAGTGAVDEQFF
TRBV29-1	NA	TRBD2	TRBJ2-1	CSVEGVSSGHPYYNEQFF
TRBV18	NA	NA	TRBJ2-5	CASSPPFHGDETQYF
TRBV7-2	few	NA	TRBJ1-4	CASSLAPATVELFF
TRBV7-9	NA	NA	TRBJ2-5	CASSLRGIVETQYF
TRBV6-6	NA	TRBD2	TRBJ2-1	CASSPSGLALHEQFF
TRBV10-3	few	TRBD1	TRBJ2-1	CAIRQGGNEQFF
TRBV30	NA	NA	TRBJ1-5	CAWSAGQGRYQPQHF
TRBV28	NA	NA	TRBJ1-2	CASSFVNSNYGYTF